Only one count was recorded for the clone carrying this T cell receptor (beta chain). This entry is derived from a study of blood T cell repertoires in COVID-19. Study as a whole: Some COVID-19 samples were acute and others convalescent; all came from the United States, Italy and Spain.

The assay was immunoSEQ multiplex PCR, and TCRdb's table has in-frame clones only and misses some. This table holds 50,000 or so clones, roughly 88% found once. CDR3 length equals 17 residues. Germline CDR1 SGHTS, CDR2 YDEGEE. V trimming: 4 bases; J trimming: 1 base; junction bases outside the gene matches: 11. Input material: peripheral blood. This TCR derives from a man between 65 and 85 years old with acute or convalescent COVID-19. The J gene is TRBJ1-1, the V gene TRBV5-8; 9 nucleotides line up with TRBD1. Here the CDR3 reads CASSHSGTGTKNTEAFF. The CDR3 bases are TGTGCCAGCAGCCACTCCGGGACAGGGACAAAGAACACTGAAGCTTTCTTT.